A single sample is the source of the 9 T cell receptor beta chains below, sequenced in a study of monozygotic twins with inflammatory bowel disease. Using the 5' RACE reads, TCRdb records one entry per CDR3 protein without DNA. This table holds around 450,000 distinct CDR3 sequences. Sequencing was done on a sample of blood. The source of these receptors is a human donor with ulcerative colitis or Crohn's disease, or a healthy co-twin of an affected twin (not recorded which).

The chain has TRBV6-6 and TRBJ1-5; TCRdb's D call, TRBD1, is unchecked because there is no DNA. From germline, CDR1 is MNHNY and CDR2 SVGAGI (reference sequence). The CDR3 covers 14 residues. The CDR3 spells CASSRDSRDQPQHF.

V and J are TRBV5-1 and TRBJ2-3. Looked up from germline, CDR1 is SGHRS and CDR2 is YFSETQ. The CDR3 totals 16 residues. The CDR3 sequence: CASSLAVAPNTDTQYF.

This chain links TRBV5-1 with TRBJ1-6. Germline V lookup: CDR1 SGHRS, CDR2 YFSETQ. The CDR3 totals 16 residues. CDR3 sequence: CASSPTGSSYNSPLHF.

The rearrangement links TRBV7-9 to TRBJ2-3. This CDR3 spans 14 amino acids. CDR1 is SEHNR and CDR2 is FQNEAQ in the germline V gene (reference sequence). The CDR3 region is CASSLAASTDTQYF.

The V gene is TRBV12-3 or TRBV12-4, the J gene TRBJ1-5. The CDR3 has 13 residues. The CDR3 loop is CASSWQINQPQHF.

CDR3 region: CAWESLLDGELFF. The chain employs TRBV30 and TRBJ2-2; TCRdb lists TRBD2, though no DNA is available to test this call. CDR3 length: 13 amino acids. CDR1 GTSNPN and CDR2 SVGIG come from the germline V gene (reference sequence).

The V call is TRBV5-1, the J call TRBJ1-1; TCRdb picks TRBD1, but there is no DNA to check that call. The germline V gene encodes CDR1 SGHRS and CDR2 YFSETQ. The CDR3 consists of 14 residues. CDR3 amino acids: CASSYEGGNTEAFF. The full variable domain, rest sourced from reference TRBV5-1 and TRBJ1-1, is KAGVTQTPRYLIKTRGQQVTLSCSPISGHRSVSWYQQTPGQGLQFLFEYFSETQRNKGNFPGRFSGRQFSNSRSEMNVSTLELGDSALYLCASSYEGGNTEAFFGQGTRLTVV.

The rearrangement uses TRBV20-1 and TRBJ2-7; TCRdb lists TRBD1, though no DNA is available to test this call. Germline CDR1 and CDR2: DFQATT and SNEGSKA (reference sequence). CDR3 length equals 14 residues. The chain's CDR3 is CSAPRTVGTYEQYF.

CDR3 residues: CASRADASGYTF. This chain joins TRBV5-6 and TRBJ1-2. The CDR3 covers 12 residues. Germline V gene lookup returns CDR1 SGHDT and CDR2 YYEEEE.